One sample yielded the 10 T cell receptor beta chains listed below, sequenced in a study of OX40 agonist ivuxolimab in advanced cancers. Generated by immunoSEQ multiplex PCR, the TCRdb table keeps only in-frame clones and is missing some. Here the sample spans about 80,000 clones, 80% to 95% being singletons. The starting material was CD4+ or CD8+ T cells sorted from blood, obtained in a trial of the OX40 agonist ivuxolimab. These receptor sequences come from an adult with an advanced solid tumor such as melanoma, head and neck, liver or kidney cancer.

This rearrangement joins TRBV9 to TRBJ1-1, with a possible D match to TRBD1 (6 bases). The CDR3 loop spans 14 amino acids. Germline V gene sequence: CDR1 SGDLS, CDR2 YYNGEE. V lost 4 bases to trimming and J lost 3 bases, with 13 bases between them. The CDR3 reads CASSPGRGDTEAFF. As DNA, the CDR3 is TGTGCCAGCAGCCCGGGCAGGGGAGACACTGAAGCTTTCTTT.

V usage is TRBV7-6 and J usage is TRBJ2-5, with a tentative D call TRBD2 (6 bases). The CDR3 loop spans 15 amino acids. CDR1 SGHVS and CDR2 FNYEAQ come from the germline V gene. V lost 5 bases to trimming and J lost 5 bases, with 18 bases between them. CDR3 amino acids: CASSASGLTTETQYF. For the CDR3, the DNA is TGTGCCAGCAGCGCTTCGGGACTCACGACGGAGACCCAGTACTTC.

The chain couples TRBV6-1 to TRBJ2-7, with TRBD2 identical over 8 bases. The CDR3 extends over 15 amino acids. Per the germline V gene, CDR1 is MNHNS and CDR2 is SASEGT. With 7 bases clipped from V and 3 bases from J, the junction kept 11 bases outside the gene matches. The chain's CDR3 is CASKQTGGGSYEQYF. For the CDR3, the DNA is TGTGCCAGCAAACAAACCGGGGGGGGGAGCTACGAGCAGTACTTC.

The rearrangement uses TRBV19 and TRBJ2-3; the D gene is possibly TRBD1 (6 bases). The V gene's germline CDR1 is LNHDA and CDR2 SQIVND (reference sequence). The V and J ends lost 5 bases and 6 bases respectively, with 18 bases between them. The CDR3 consists of 15 residues. CDR3 nucleotide sequence: TGTGCCAGTAGTCATTTCGACAGGTCTCCCGATACGCAGTATTTT. It specifies CASSHFDRSPDTQYF.

The rearrangement joins TRBV27 to TRBJ1-1; no firm D call. CDR3 length: 13 amino acids. From germline, CDR1 is MNHEY and CDR2 SMNVEV (reference sequence). Trimming stripped 4 bases from V and 4 bases from J, with 10 bases between. The CDR3 here is CASSYGLLTEAFF. DNA of the CDR3: TGTGCCAGCAGTTACGGACTCCTCACTGAAGCTTTCTTT.

The rearrangement uses TRBV21-1 and TRBJ1-2; the table's D call TRBD1 went unverified against the DNA. TRBV21-1 is termed a pseudogene. The CDR3 is 15 amino acids. CDR3 loop: CASSNGSWGDYGYTF. DNA for the CDR3: TGTGCCAGCAGCAATGGGTCCTGGGGCGACTATGGCTACACCTTC.

This clone has only one observation. This sequence joins TRBV5-6 and TRBJ2-5; TRBD1 or TRBD2 may be the D gene (6 bases each). Trimming cost V 6 bases and J 5 bases, with 20 bases left between them. The CDR3 consists of 15 residues. Germline loops: CDR1 SGHDT, CDR2 YYEEEE. CDR3 nucleotides: TGTGCCAGCAACCGGGGGCCCGACGTCCCGGAGACCCAGTACTTC. This encodes CASNRGPDVPETQYF.

The rearrangement links TRBV4-2 to TRBJ2-7; tentative D call: TRBD2 (6 bases). The CDR3 length is 16 residues. The V and J ends lost 1 base and 1 base respectively, with 14 bases between them. From germline, CDR1 is LGHNA and CDR2 YNFKEQ. CDR3 in DNA: TGTGCCAGCAGCCAAGCATCGGGGGTAGAGTCCTACGAGCAGTACTTC. Translated, it gives CASSQASGVESYEQYF.

This clone was recorded once. The rearrangement links TRBV5-1 to TRBJ2-7; TRBD2 matches 8 bases. This CDR3 spans 13 amino acids. The junction had 4 bases not matched to a gene; V was cut back by 7 bases and J by 1 base. Germline CDR1 is SGHRS and CDR2 is YFSETQ. In DNA form, the CDR3 reads TGCGCCAGCGGCGGGGGGCCGTCCTACGAGCAGTACTTC. As protein: CASGGGPSYEQYF.

The count of this clone is one. V usage is TRBV4-2 and J usage is TRBJ1-1; D is uncertain. This CDR3 region has 14 residues. Trimming left V 4 bases short and J 0 bases short, with 9 bases between. Germline V gives CDR1 LGHNA, CDR2 YNFKEQ. CDR3 in amino acids: CASSLGPLNTEAFF. Written as DNA, the CDR3 is TGTGCCAGCAGCCTCGGGCCATTGAACACTGAAGCTTTCTTT.